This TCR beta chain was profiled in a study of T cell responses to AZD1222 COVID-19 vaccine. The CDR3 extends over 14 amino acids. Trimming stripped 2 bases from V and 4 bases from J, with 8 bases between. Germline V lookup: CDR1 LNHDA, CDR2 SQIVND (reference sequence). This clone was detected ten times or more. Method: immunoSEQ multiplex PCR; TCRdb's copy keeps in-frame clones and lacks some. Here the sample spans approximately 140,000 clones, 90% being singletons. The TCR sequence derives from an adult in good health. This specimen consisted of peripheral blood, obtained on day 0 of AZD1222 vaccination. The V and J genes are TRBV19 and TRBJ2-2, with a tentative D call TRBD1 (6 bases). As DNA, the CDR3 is TGTGCCAGTAGTATAACAGGGCCCACCGGGGAGCTGTTTTTT. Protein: CASSITGPTGELFF.